This T cell receptor beta chain was sequenced in a study of OX40 agonist ivuxolimab in advanced cancers. In the study overall: The dose-escalation cohort was around 83% male, with a mean age of approximately 62 years, ranging about 23 to 80. Study results and limitations: Partly responding patients at 0.1-3.0 mg/kg showed some of the smallest clonal expansion. The average count of expanded clones was higher among CD8+ T cells than among CD4+.

As regards this clone: Its target is unknown.

V shed 4 bases and J 0 bases; nucleotides not matched to a gene: 8. Germline V gene data show CDR1 as SGHAT and CDR2 as FQDESV (reference sequence). This CDR3 has 17 residues. This table comes from immunoSEQ multiplex PCR, and its TCRdb copy is limited to in-frame clones, with some not included. The sample records around 33,000 clones, around nine tenths being singletons. This sequence was found in an adult with an advanced solid tumor such as melanoma, head and neck, liver or kidney cancer. This chain connects TRBV11-1 to TRBJ1-3; 8 bases align to TRBD1. This sample comprised CD4+ or CD8+ T cells sorted from blood, obtained in a trial of the OX40 agonist ivuxolimab. CDR3 nucleotide sequence: TGTGCCAGCAGCTCTCTGGACAGGGCTATCTCTGGAAACACCATATATTTT. It is translated as CASSSLDRAISGNTIYF.